The source of this TCR beta chain is a study of radiotherapy plus CTLA-4 blockade in lung cancer. Study at large: 15% to 20% of enrolled patients responded objectively, and around 30% had disease control.

This clone was recorded once. The antigen is undetermined. Sequencing used immunoSEQ multiplex PCR; TCRdb keeps in-frame clones, though not all of them. In the table there are 55,000 to 65,000 clones, 77% of which are singletons. Whole-study findings and limits: It was early blood T cell clone dynamics, with interferon-beta, that reportedly best predicted response. In blood, tumor-derived TCR clones expanded after radiotherapy plus ipilimumab.

The germline V gene has CDR1 SGHRS and CDR2 YFSETQ. This CDR3 contains 16 residues. Trimming took 0 bases from V and 1 from J; bases not matched to a gene: 4. The sample consisted of peripheral blood, taken from a patient treated with radiotherapy plus ipilimumab. V gene TRBV5-1 combines with J gene TRBJ2-3, with TRBD2 identical over 8 bases. This clonotype was obtained from a human donor with non-small cell lung cancer who had a partial response to radiotherapy plus ipilimumab. The CDR3 DNA reads TGCGCCAGCAGCTTGGCACGGGGGGGCCGCACAGATACGCAGTATTTT. This encodes CASSLARGGRTDTQYF.